This TCR beta chain was profiled in a study of CD8 T cell repertoires and HIV-1 epitope variants (TCRdb year 2020). About the investigation overall: In separate culture wells, T cells were stimulated with each of twenty-five peptides that represented autologous and known Gag and Nef epitope variants. A CMV, EBV and flu peptide pool, the Ebola AY9 epitope as negative control, and a no-peptide well were included as control conditions. Three Gag epitope families and Nef HW9 and YT9 were included among the tested epitopes. T cells were enriched using the EasySep Human T Cell Enrichment Kit and then co-cultured with an equal number of autologous T cell-negative cells acting as antigen-presenting cells. Cultures were maintained for nine to eleven days in IMDM with gentamicin, and half-media changes adding IL-2, IL-7 and IL-15 were performed on days 3 and 7. An aliquot of 1M T cells was set aside as an uncultured baseline condition, separate from the 65 to 95 T cell cultures. A total of some 84 T cell cultures were run, with each culture condition done in triplicate except for one peptide, which was done in duplicate. The paper's findings and limits, for the study overall: Of the nine antigen-specific TCR beta clonotypes identified, five to seven appeared cross-reactive for autologous or known escape epitope variants. Several clonotypes recognized the Nef KF9 family and one the HW9 family, with no responses to the TAALDMSHF plasma variant. The assay could identify only TCR beta chains and pointed to proliferation in response to antigen, not to T cell function or cytokine profile.

Turning to this clone: Which antigen it targets is not known. No much larger clone exists at a distance of one base, and base qualities are not known.

Sequencing of TCR beta CDR3 regions was performed at survey depth on the immunoSEQ platform. The QIAamp DNA micro kit was used to extract genomic DNA from every cultured and uncultured CD8+ T cell population. Under the source paper's analysis protocol: Samples with fewer than 5,000 productive reads were excluded, which removed about 7% of the roughly 75 HIV peptide-stimulated cultures. A MANAFEST web app trimmed sequences to CDR3 and removed nonproductive sequences, CDR3s under 5 amino acids, and those not starting C or ending F/W. Antigen-specific clonotypes had to expand in at least 2 of 3 replicates versus no-peptide control at FDR 0.01, only within one epitope family. In addition, a specific clonotype needed a frequency at least fivefold higher than in wells stimulated with peptides from other epitope families. The table comes from immuneACCESS by way of TCRdb, which keeps in-frame sequences with V and J called. Part of the clones is missing from these tables; in studies checked, under half for an unresolved V gene and the rest for unknown reasons. D and trimming come from the DNA, and the V and J calls and clone size come from that table. Recorded for this sample are roughly 4,200 clones; 68% of them occurred a single time. The top ten constitute 40% to 50% of the sample.

Trimming at the junction amounts to 5 bases on V and 3 bases on J, and the germline ends lie 17 bases apart. As encoded in the germline V gene (reference sequence), CDR1 is SEHNR while CDR2 is FQNEAQ. Spanning cysteine to phenylalanine, the CDR3 consists of 15 amino acids. Just the 45-base CDR3 DNA is kept, in frame starting at base 1. The EasySep Human CD8+ T Cell Enrichment Kit was used on day 10 to isolate CD8+ T cells from every culture. The clonotype was recovered from a male donor with HIV. The rearranged segments are TRBV7-9 and TRBJ2-7; the D gene is unclear. The sequenced material came from cultured CD8+ T cells derived from PBMCs. The CDR3 has the sequence CASSGNRQAHYEQYF. The base sequence is TGTGCCAGCAGCGGGAATCGGCAGGCTCACTACGAGCAGTACTTC.